This entry concerns a single T cell receptor beta chain. This CDR3 is built from 14 residues. V gave up 7 bases and J gave up 1 base; unmatched junction bases: 6. Germline CDR1 and CDR2: SNHLY and FYNNEI. Some clones are missing from TCRdb's copy, which holds only in-frame ones; the method was immunoSEQ multiplex PCR. This table holds about 210,000 clones, 75% to 85% found once. The record originates from a study of blood T cell repertoires in COVID-19. As for the study in general: Italy, Spain and the United States were the sources of the convalescent and acute COVID-19 samples. T cells, B-cell-depleted T cells, or PBMCs provided the cDNA or gDNA that served as material.

The sequence came from a young man with acute COVID-19. The V gene is TRBV2, the J gene TRBJ2-5; 7 bases agree with TRBD1. Specimen: PBMCs or T cells enriched from blood (not recorded which). This chain's CDR3 is CASILGGPQETQYF. The CDR3 DNA reads TGTGCCAGCATCTTAGGGGGCCCCCAAGAGACCCAGTACTTC.